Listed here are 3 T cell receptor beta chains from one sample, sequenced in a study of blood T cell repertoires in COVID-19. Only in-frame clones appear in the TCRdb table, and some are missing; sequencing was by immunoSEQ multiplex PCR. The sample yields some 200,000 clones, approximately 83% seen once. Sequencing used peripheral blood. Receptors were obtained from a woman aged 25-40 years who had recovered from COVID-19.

CDR3 amino acids: CSVDKGVSYGYTF. CDR3 sequence (DNA): TGCAGCGTTGATAAGGGAGTCAGCTATGGCTACACCTTC. The chain combines TRBV29-1 with TRBJ1-2; no firm D call. Germline CDR1 and CDR2: SQVTM and ANQGSEA. Trimming cost V 3 bases and J 4 bases, with 12 bases left between them. The CDR3 has 13 residues.

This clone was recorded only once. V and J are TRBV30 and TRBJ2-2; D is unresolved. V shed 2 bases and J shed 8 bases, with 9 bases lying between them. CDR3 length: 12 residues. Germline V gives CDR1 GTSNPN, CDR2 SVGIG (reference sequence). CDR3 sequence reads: CAWSFPRGELFF. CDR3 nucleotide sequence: TGTGCCTGGAGTTTCCCGAGGGGGGAGCTGTTTTTT.

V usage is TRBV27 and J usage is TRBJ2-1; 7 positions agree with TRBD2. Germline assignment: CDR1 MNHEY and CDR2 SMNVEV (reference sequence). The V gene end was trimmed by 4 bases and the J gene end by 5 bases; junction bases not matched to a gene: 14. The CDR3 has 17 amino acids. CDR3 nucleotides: TGTGCCAGCAGTTCTTACTACCGGGACTATTCTCACAATGAGCAGTTCTTC. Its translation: CASSSYYRDYSHNEQFF.